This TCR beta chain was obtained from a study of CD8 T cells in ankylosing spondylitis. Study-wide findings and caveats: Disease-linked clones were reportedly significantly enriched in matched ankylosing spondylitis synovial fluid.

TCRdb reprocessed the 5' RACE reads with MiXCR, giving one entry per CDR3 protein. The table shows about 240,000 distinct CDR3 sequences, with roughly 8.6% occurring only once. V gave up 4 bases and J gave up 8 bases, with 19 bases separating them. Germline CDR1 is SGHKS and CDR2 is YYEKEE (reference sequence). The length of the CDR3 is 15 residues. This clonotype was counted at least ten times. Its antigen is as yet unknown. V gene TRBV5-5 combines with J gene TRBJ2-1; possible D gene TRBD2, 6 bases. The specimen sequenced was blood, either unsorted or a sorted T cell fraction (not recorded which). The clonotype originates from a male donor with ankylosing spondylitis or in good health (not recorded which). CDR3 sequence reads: CASSVGLISGDEQFF. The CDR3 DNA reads TGTGCCAGCAGCGTCGGACTAATCTCCGGCGATGAGCAGTTCTTC.